The 29 T cell receptor beta chains in this list originate from one sample, sequenced in a study of CD8 T cells in ankylosing spondylitis. General study points: A TCR beta motif of fewer than ten highly homologous variants seemed to mark ankylosing spondylitis blood.

For these TCRs, the target antigens are not known. TCRdb called the 5' RACE reads again in MiXCR, with one record for every CDR3 protein. Of a few hundred thousand distinct CDR3 sequences in the sample, less than 9.5% were seen once. The specimen sequenced was blood, either unsorted or a sorted T cell fraction (not recorded which). Every receptor here comes from a male donor with ankylosing spondylitis.

This clonotype was seen a handful of times. The chain couples TRBV6-1 to TRBJ2-7; 9 nucleotides match TRBD2. Germline CDR1 is MNHNS and CDR2 is SASEGT. The junction had 4 bases not matched to a gene; V was cut back by 7 bases and J by 0 bases. CDR3 length: 14 amino acids. The CDR3 loop reads CASKTSGPSYEQYF. CDR3 DNA sequence: TGTGCCAGCAAGACTAGCGGACCCTCCTACGAGCAGTACTTC.

The J gene is TRBJ2-7, the V gene TRBV5-5; D perhaps matches TRBD2 (5 bases). The V end lost 1 base, the J end lost 3 bases, and 11 bases lay between the germline ends. The CDR3 sequence is 14 residues long. CDR1 is SGHKS, CDR2 YYEKEE, per germline (reference sequence). This chain's CDR3 is CASSLSVGVYEQYF. In nucleotides, the CDR3 is TGTGCCAGCAGCTTGTCCGTGGGAGTCTACGAGCAGTACTTC.

This clonotype was detected a few times. This sequence joins TRBV20-1 and TRBJ2-4; unclear D gene. Germline CDR1 is DFQATT and CDR2 is SNEGSKA (reference sequence). The CDR3 totals 14 residues. V was trimmed by 3 bases and J by 2 bases, leaving 11 bases between them. This CDR3 reads CSASPPLTKNIQYF. As DNA, the CDR3 is TGCAGTGCTAGTCCCCCTTTGACCAAAAACATTCAGTACTTC.

This clonotype was recorded at least ten times. This chain links TRBV29-1 with TRBJ2-3; TRBD2 agrees at 9 bases. Germline V CDR1 and CDR2: SQVTM, ANQGSEA. Trimming took 6 bases from V and 6 from J; bases not matched to a gene: 10. CDR3 size: 14 residues. The CDR3 loop is CSVALAGEWDTQYF. CDR3 DNA: TGCAGCGTCGCTTTAGCGGGAGAGTGGGATACGCAGTATTTT.

A few counts support this clonotype. The J gene is TRBJ2-3, the V gene TRBV5-1, with a weak D call TRBD2 (5 bases). CDR3 size: 12 residues. V was clipped by 7 bases and J by 4 bases, with 10 bases between them. Germline CDR1 SGHRS, CDR2 YFSETQ. The CDR3 nucleotides read TGCGCCAGCGCTCGGGGAGCAGATACGCAGTATTTT. It codes for CASARGADTQYF.

V is TRBV14 and J is TRBJ2-5; maybe TRBD1 (6 bases). The germline V and J ends were trimmed by 5 bases and 0 bases, with 10 bases remaining between them. The length of the CDR3 is 14 residues. In germline, CDR1 is SGHDN, CDR2 FVKESK. CDR3 coding DNA: TGTGCCAGCAGCTACAGGGACAACCAAGAGACCCAGTACTTC. It codes for CASSYRDNQETQYF.

This clonotype has more than one count but fewer than ten. This chain connects TRBV11-3 to TRBJ2-3, with D possibly being TRBD2 (5 bases). Germline assignment: CDR1 SGHNT and CDR2 YENEEA. CDR3 size: 16 residues. V was trimmed by 5 bases and J by 1 base, leaving 16 bases between them. CDR3 coding DNA: TGTGCCAGCAGCCCAATTTCCGGGGTCGGCACAGATACGCAGTATTTT. It specifies CASSPISGVGTDTQYF.

For this clonotype: A much larger clone sits a single nucleotide away, making a read error possible. The J gene is TRBJ2-1, the V gene TRBV7-9; the match to TRBD2 covers 11 bases. The CDR3 has 15 residues. V lost 1 base, J lost 8 bases, and 4 bases stayed unmatched. The germline V gene has CDR1 SEHNR and CDR2 FQNEAQ (reference sequence). The CDR3 spells CASSLVLAGGDEQFF. The CDR3, as DNA: TGTGCCAGCAGCTTAGTTTTAGCGGGAGGGGATGAGCAGTTCTTC.

The chain links TRBV5-1 to TRBJ2-3; 10 bases align to TRBD1. The trim removed 4 bases at V and 5 bases at J, leaving 4 bases unmatched. The CDR3 is made up of 14 amino acids. Germline-derived CDR1 and CDR2 are SGHRS and YFSETQ. CDR3 region: CASSRDRGGDTQYF. DNA of the CDR3: TGCGCCAGCAGCCGGGACAGGGGAGGAGATACGCAGTATTTT. Full variable domain (rest looked up from reference TRBV5-1 and TRBJ2-3): KAGVTQTPRYLIKTRGQQVTLSCSPISGHRSVSWYQQTPGQGLQFLFEYFSETQRNKGNFPGRFSGRQFSNSRSEMNVSTLELGDSALYLCASSRDRGGDTQYFGPGTRLTVL.

This clonotype was found a few times. This chain uses TRBV7-2 with TRBJ2-2, with D possibly TRBD1 on 6 matching bases. V was trimmed by 5 bases and J by 8 bases, leaving 18 bases between them. CDR3 size: 15 residues. Germline CDR1 is SGHTA and CDR2 is FQGNSA. The CDR3 protein is CASSHLGQTGGELFF. CDR3 nucleotide sequence: TGTGCCAGCAGCCACCTGGGACAAACGGGTGGGGAGCTGTTTTTT.

V and J are TRBV7-2 and TRBJ1-5, with D uncertain. Per germline, CDR1 SGHTA and CDR2 FQGNSA. Trimming removed 5 bases at V and 4 bases at J, with 15 bases between. The CDR3 spans 15 residues. This CDR3 is CASSPRAHNNQPQHF. DNA of the CDR3: TGTGCCAGCAGCCCCCGAGCCCACAATAATCAGCCCCAGCATTTT. The full variable domain, its missing parts supplied by reference TRBV7-2 and TRBJ1-5, is GAGVSQSPSNKVTEKGKDVELRCDPISGHTALYWYRQSLGQGLEFLIYFQGNSAPDKSGLPSDRFSAERTGGSVSTLTIQRTQQEDSAVYLCASSPRAHNNQPQHFGDGTRLSIL.

The chain combines TRBV5-5 with TRBJ2-1; 7 bases map to TRBD1. The ends lost 4 bases at V and 11 bases at J; junction bases unmatched: 15. Germline CDR1 and CDR2: SGHKS and YYEKEE (reference sequence). The CDR3 is made up of 15 amino acids. The CDR3 nucleotides are TGTGCCAGCAGCCCTGGGACAGTTTTGTCGTCTCAGCAGTTCTTC. It yields the protein CASSPGTVLSSQQFF.

This clonotype was detected only a few times. The chain joins TRBV20-1 to TRBJ2-2; TRBD2 matches at 8 bases. Trimming removed 6 bases from V and 4 bases from J; junction bases left unmatched: 10. CDR1 and CDR2 (germline): DFQATT, SNEGSKA (reference sequence). This CDR3 region has 15 residues. The CDR3 nucleotides read TGCAGTGCGGAGAGGGCGGCGGGAGGCACCGGGGAGCTGTTTTTT. Translation: CSAERAAGGTGELFF.

V usage is TRBV5-5 and J usage is TRBJ2-7; D could derive from TRBD1 or TRBD2 (5 bases each). This CDR3 comprises 15 residues. CDR1 and CDR2 (germline): SGHKS, YYEKEE (reference sequence). V lost 6 bases, J lost 3 bases, and 19 bases lay in between. The CDR3 bases are TGTGCCAGCATTCCGAAAGGGACCGAGAACTACGAGCAGTACTTC. It is translated as CASIPKGTENYEQYF.

This chain joins TRBV9 and TRBJ2-3, with TRBD1 identical over 7 bases. CDR1 is SGDLS, CDR2 YYNGEE, per germline. Trimming cost V 7 bases and J 0 bases; bases outside gene matches: 8. This CDR3 region has 15 residues. The CDR3 DNA is TGTGCCAGCGCCAAAGGGGGCGGCAGCACAGATACGCAGTATTTT. Protein: CASAKGGGSTDTQYF.

CDR3 bases: TGTGCCAGCAGGGAGAACCGGTACAATGAGCAGTTCTTC. Translating it yields CASRENRYNEQFF. The chain joins TRBV2 to TRBJ2-1, with D unclear. This CDR3 region has 13 residues. Trimming removed 6 bases from V and 4 bases from J, with 10 bases in between. Germline CDR1 is SNHLY and CDR2 is FYNNEI.

This clonotype was counted many times. The chain combines TRBV4-1 with TRBJ1-1; 8 bases match TRBD1. Germline-derived CDR1 and CDR2 are MGHRA and YSYEKL. The CDR3 covers 14 residues. The V segment lost 4 bases and the J segment 8 bases; nucleotides outside the gene matches: 9. Here the CDR3 DNA reads TGCGCCAGCAGCCGTTTGACAGGGGCTAGCGAAGCTTTCTTT. This codes for CASSRLTGASEAFF.

The chain couples TRBV20-1 to TRBJ2-5; D not certain. The V end lost 2 bases, the J end lost 5 bases, and 15 bases lay between the germline ends. The CDR3 has 14 residues. Germline loops: CDR1 DFQATT, CDR2 SNEGSKA (reference sequence). The CDR3 DNA sequence: TGCAGTGCTAGACAGGTCCAGGCGTGGGAGACCCAGTACTTC. Its translation: CSARQVQAWETQYF.

This clonotype was detected only a few times. The V call is TRBV2, the J call TRBJ2-1, with 8 bases identical to TRBD1. Trimming took 3 bases from V and 2 from J; bases not matched to a gene: 3. CDR3 size: 15 residues. Germline CDR1 reads SNHLY; CDR2 reads FYNNEI. CDR3: CASSDGTGAYNEQFF. DNA of the CDR3: TGTGCCAGCAGTGATGGGACAGGAGCCTACAATGAGCAGTTCTTC. Full variable domain (remainder filled in from reference TRBV2 and TRBJ2-1): EPEVTQTPSHQVTQMGQEVILRCVPISNHLYFYWYRQILGQKVEFLVSFYNNEISEKSEIFDDQFSVERPDGSNFTLKIRSTKLEDSAMYFCASSDGTGAYNEQFFGPGTRLTVL.

The V gene is TRBV27, the J gene TRBJ2-2; D unclear. Trimming removed 0 bases from V and 4 bases from J, with 15 bases in between. The CDR3 runs 17 residues. CDR1 is MNHEY and CDR2 is SMNVEV in the germline V gene (reference sequence). In nucleotides, the CDR3 is TGTGCCAGCAGTTTATCGTCCTCGAATCGTTTCACCGGGGAGCTGTTTTTT. Translating it yields CASSLSSSNRFTGELFF.

This rearrangement joins TRBV15 to TRBJ1-1; D possibly corresponds to TRBD1 (6 bases). V shed 8 bases and J shed 6 bases, with 19 bases lying between them. Germline V gene data show CDR1 as LNHNV and CDR2 as YYDKDF (reference sequence). The CDR3 length is 14 residues. The CDR3 DNA is TGTGCCACCTTGTCGCCCGCAAGGACAGCTGAAGCTTTCTTT. This sequence encodes CATLSPARTAEAFF.

This clonotype was picked up a small number of times. The chain has TRBV20-1 and TRBJ2-7; no firm D call. CDR3 length: 15 residues. Trimming removed 1 base from V and 3 bases from J, with 16 bases in between. Looked up from germline, CDR1 is DFQATT and CDR2 is SNEGSKA (reference sequence). CDR3 bases: TGCAGTGCTAGAGCGGCAGTTCTTACCAGCTACGAGCAGTACTTC. Translated, it gives CSARAAVLTSYEQYF.

The sample holds many counts of this clonotype. The V call is TRBV7-9, the J call TRBJ2-1; 12 bases agree with TRBD1. The CDR3 is made up of 16 amino acids. The V gene end was trimmed by 2 bases and the J gene end by 2 bases; junction bases not matched to a gene: 1. Germline values: CDR1 SEHNR, CDR2 FQNEAQ (reference sequence). CDR3 region: CASSLWDRGPYNEQFF. The CDR3 bases are TGTGCCAGCAGCTTATGGGACAGGGGGCCCTACAATGAGCAGTTCTTC.

This clonotype showed up just a few times. The CDR3 bases are TGTGCCAGCAGCCCGTCCCGGGGGTATGAAAAACTGTTTTTT. Its translation: CASSPSRGYEKLFF. The rearrangement links TRBV7-2 to TRBJ1-4; possibly TRBD1 for D (5 bases). Germline CDR1 SGHTA, CDR2 FQGNSA. Trimming cost V 5 bases and J 6 bases, with 13 bases left between them. The CDR3 sequence is 14 residues long.

The chain joins TRBV5-5 to TRBJ1-4; D is possibly TRBD1 (5 bases). V lost 1 base and J lost 4, with 5 bases in between. The CDR3 has 13 amino acids. The germline V gene has CDR1 SGHKS and CDR2 YYEKEE (reference sequence). In DNA, the CDR3 is TGTGCCAGCAGCTTGAGGGGTAATGAAAAACTGTTTTTT. Translation: CASSLRGNEKLFF.

The chain employs TRBV20-1 and TRBJ2-3, with D possibly being TRBD2 (5 bases). This CDR3 is built from 13 residues. CDR1 DFQATT and CDR2 SNEGSKA come from the germline V gene (reference sequence). The V and J ends lost 4 bases and 3 bases respectively, with 11 bases between them. The DNA for the CDR3 is TGCAGTGCTATAGGCGGGCCGACAGATACGCAGTATTTT. It is translated as CSAIGGPTDTQYF.

This chain uses TRBV19 with TRBJ2-5, with 10 bases matching TRBD1. Germline CDR1 is LNHDA and CDR2 is SQIVND (reference sequence). This CDR3 region has 15 residues. J lost 4 bases, V lost 4 bases, and 6 bases had no gene match. The CDR3 loop reads CASSKGTGVRETQYF. Written as DNA, the CDR3 is TGTGCCAGTAGTAAAGGGACAGGGGTGCGAGAGACCCAGTACTTC.

The V and J genes are TRBV28 and TRBJ1-1; the match to TRBD1 covers 8 bases. CDR1 and CDR2 (germline): MDHEN, SYDVKM. The CDR3 is 13 amino acids. The V segment lost 5 bases and the J segment 7 bases; nucleotides outside the gene matches: 6. CDR3 DNA: TGTGCCAGCAGTCGCTTCGACAGGGGTGAAGCTTTCTTT. This encodes CASSRFDRGEAFF.

V is TRBV5-1 and J is TRBJ1-5, with D uncertain. This CDR3 is built from 15 residues. Trimming took 4 bases from V and 2 from J, leaving 13 bases between them. The germline V gene has CDR1 SGHRS and CDR2 YFSETQ. The CDR3 is CASSPNWGCNQPQHF. The CDR3 nucleotides read TGCGCCAGCAGCCCCAACTGGGGTTGCAATCAGCCCCAGCATTTT.